This T cell receptor (beta chain) comes out of a study of T cells in Graves' hyperthyroidism and ophthalmopathy. In the study overall: Before any treatment, at initial diagnosis, peripheral blood was collected. Overall study findings and caveats: A model of 13 V-J pairs discriminated ophthalmopathy from stable hyperthyroidism. Most clonotypes expanded in the thyroid (above 0.001) were also present in blood.

Germline lookup yields CDR1 MDHEN and CDR2 SYDVKM. The CDR3 is made up of 16 amino acids. V lost 0 bases and J lost 5, with 17 bases in between. As for this clonotype: What it recognizes is unknown.

Amplification of TCR beta CDR3 regions was performed using RNA transcripts as template. HTBI primers drove first-round RT-PCR of the TCR CDR3. TCRdb reprocessed the multiplex PCR reads with MiXCR, giving one entry per CDR3 protein. Among fewer than 550,000 distinct CDR3 sequences, approximately 25% were seen once, and the ten largest hold about 10%. With duration under 3 months, ophthalmopathy was active: Clinical Activity Score at least 3, NOSPECS at least 4. J is TRBJ2-7 and V is TRBV28; D is perhaps TRBD1 or TRBD2 (5 bases each). The sequence came from a woman aged 30 to 39 with Graves' ophthalmopathy. The sequencing sample was made of blood. CDR3 protein: CASSLWTGRLGDEQYF. CDR3 nucleotides: TGTGCCAGCAGTTTATGGACGGGACGTTTAGGGGACGAGCAGTACTTC.